This entry features one TCR beta chain sequence. Its recognized antigen is unknown. Per-nucleotide qualities are absent, and no much larger clonotype sits a single base away. The data were obtained in a study of blood T cell repertoires in COVID-19 (dated by TCRdb to about 2020). At the level of the whole study: Samples covering the acute and convalescent phases of COVID-19 were provided by collaborators in the United States, Italy and Spain. The prospective study material was composed of cDNA or gDNA derived from T cells, B-cell-depleted T cells, or PBMCs. Deeply sampled blood TCRbeta repertoires from subjects exposed to, actively infected with, or recovered from COVID-19 were included in the dataset. A freely available public database, intended as a resource for researchers studying the immune response to SARS-CoV-2, is where the repertoires were released. The samples were drawn from the first 160 participants of the ongoing ImmuneRACE study and from roughly 1,300 subjects provided by 6 global collaborators. A de-identified subject ID, COVID-19 status, age in years and sex were almost always included in the sample metadata. Where HLA class I and class II types were available, the types were taken from metadata supplied by the sample provider, not from assay-based typing.

The immunoSEQ Assay, a bias-controlled multiplex PCR, was used to amplify TCRbeta CDR3 regions from genomic DNA. Concerning the study's data processing: The number of nucleated cells in each sample was estimated from the amplification of reference gene primers within the assay. To quantify the absolute abundance of each unique TCRbeta CDR3 rearrangement, sequence reads were collapsed and filtered. For each sample, productive Simpson clonality was calculated as the square root of Simpson's diversity index over productive rearrangements. TCRdb limited this immuneACCESS table to in-frame rearrangements with V and J called. A share of clones is missing; checked studies link under half to unresolved V genes, and the rest is unexplained. V, J and clone size reflect that table, while D and trimming were determined from the DNA. Across this sample there are about 430,000 clones, with roughly 90% seen only once. Of the sample, roughly 0.78% is held by the ten largest clones.

Results and caveats for the whole study, not just this receptor: The quantity of clinical and demographic metadata differed by source and by participant and was supplied without curation.

At one collaborating source in Seattle, patients were enrolled during active infection and were followed longitudinally through the course of disease. The collaborating institutions used their own protocols to collect whole blood in K2EDTA tubes. For TCRbeta analysis, collaborator samples were shipped as frozen whole blood, as isolated PBMCs, or as DNA extracted from either sample type. V is reduced by 2 bases and J by 6 bases, leaving a spacing of 11 bases between them. The germline V gene (reference sequence) supplies CDR1 SGHKS and CDR2 YYEKEE. The CDR3 numbers 13 residues from cysteine through phenylalanine. Of all the DNA, just the CDR3 is kept, 39 bases in frame from base 1.

The chain was built from TRBV5-5 and TRBJ1-2; a tentative D match to TRBD1 spans 5 bases. The source of this sequence is a man between 18 and 35 years old with COVID-19, enrolled during active disease. What was sequenced was peripheral blood. The encoded CDR3 is CASSFGGTNGYTF. The DNA sequence reads TGTGCCAGCAGCTTCGGGGGAACTAATGGCTACACCTTC.